These 14 T cell receptor beta chains came from one sample sequenced in a study of T cells in Graves' hyperthyroidism and ophthalmopathy. There were TCR beta CDR3 regions amplified from RNA transcripts. Using the HTBI primer set, a first-round RT-PCR was run on the TCR CDR3. A single record per CDR3 protein comes from TCRdb applying MiXCR to the multiplex PCR reads. The data show about 640,000 distinct CDR3 sequences, with about a fifth seen just once and 34% held by the top ten. Sequencing was carried out using blood. The source is a man under 40 with Graves' ophthalmopathy.

The chain recombines TRBV7-9 with TRBJ2-1; the D call may be TRBD1 or TRBD2 (5 bases each). The CDR3 consists of 12 residues. Germline V gives CDR1 SEHNR, CDR2 FQNEAQ (reference sequence). Trimming left V 6 bases short and J 9 bases short, with 12 bases between. The DNA for the CDR3 is TGTGCCAGCAGGGACGAGAGGGGTGAGCAGTTCTTC. Protein sequence: CASRDERGEQFF. The whole variable domain, remainder taken from reference TRBV7-9 and TRBJ2-1, is DTGVSQNPRHKITKRGQNVTFRCDPISEHNRLYWYRQTLGQGPEFLTYFQNEAQLEKSRLLSDRFSAERPKGSFSTLEIQRTEQGDSAMYLCASRDERGEQFFGPGTRLTVL.

This chain links TRBV11-2 with TRBJ2-2; the D is unclear. The CDR3 extends over 14 amino acids. Germline values: CDR1 SGHAT, CDR2 FQNNGV. Trimming removed 5 bases at V and 2 bases at J, with 9 bases between. The CDR3 DNA reads TGTGCCAGCAGCCCCGCAGCCAACACCGGGGAGCTGTTTTTT. Translation gives CASSPAANTGELFF.

In its sample, this clonotype was seen many times. V and J are TRBV6-1 and TRBJ1-1, with 9 bases matching TRBD1. Per the germline V gene, CDR1 is MNHNS and CDR2 is SASEGT. V lost 4 bases and J lost 6; bases outside the gene matches: 3. This CDR3 spans 13 amino acids. CDR3 in amino acids: CASSVYRGPEAFF. In nucleotides, the CDR3 is TGTGCCAGCAGTGTTTACAGGGGGCCTGAAGCTTTCTTT.

V is TRBV20-1 and J is TRBJ2-3; 7 nucleotides match TRBD2. Germline V gene lookup returns CDR1 DFQATT and CDR2 SNEGSKA (reference sequence). Trimming at V came to 6 bases and at J to 6 bases, leaving 12 bases not matched to a gene. This CDR3 is 14 amino acids long. The CDR3 DNA is TGCAGTGCCATCCCTCTTGGGGGGGGGGATACGCAGTATTTT. Translated: CSAIPLGGGDTQYF.

This clonotype was found a few times. J is TRBJ2-2 and V is TRBV27; no reliable D call. Looked up from germline, CDR1 is MNHEY and CDR2 is SMNVEV (reference sequence). The V end lost 0 bases, the J end lost 8 bases, and 13 bases lay between the germline ends. The CDR3 has 15 residues. The CDR3 nucleotides read TGTGCCAGCAGTTTATCGATTTGGGTAGCAGGGGAGCTGTTTTTT. Protein: CASSLSIWVAGELFF.

This clonotype occurred many times. The chain carries TRBV20-1 and TRBJ2-2; 13 bases agree with TRBD2. After removal of 0 bases from V and 3 bases from J, the junction contained 1 base not matched to a gene. Germline values: CDR1 DFQATT, CDR2 SNEGSKA (reference sequence). The CDR3 runs 16 residues. CDR3 amino acids: CSARDTSGRDTGELFF. DNA for the CDR3: TGCAGTGCTAGAGATACTAGCGGGAGGGACACCGGGGAGCTGTTTTTT.

As to this clonotype: Mismatch with germline at one junction end may stem from a read error. The chain joins TRBV7-7 to TRBJ2-1; 7 positions match TRBD2. This CDR3 spans 15 amino acids. Germline CDR1 is SSHAT and CDR2 is FNYEAQ (reference sequence). CDR3 loop: CASSYPGAGYNEQFF. The CDR3 DNA sequence: TGTGCTAGCAGCTACCCCGGAGCGGGATACAATGAGCAGTTCTTC.

The genes are TRBV27 and TRBJ2-1, with 8 bases aligning to TRBD1. The junction had 5 bases not matched to a gene; V was cut back by 4 bases and J by 6 bases. Germline CDR1 reads MNHEY; CDR2 reads SMNVEV (reference sequence). This CDR3 has 14 amino acids. The CDR3 DNA follows: TGTGCCAGCAGTTCAGGGGGCGGTGGCAATGAGCAGTTCTTC. It specifies CASSSGGGGNEQFF.

The chain employs TRBV29-1 and TRBJ2-7; perhaps TRBD1 as D (6 bases). The V end lost 2 bases, the J end lost 5 bases, and 13 bases lay between the germline ends. The germline V gene encodes CDR1 SQVTM and CDR2 ANQGSEA. This CDR3 region has 13 residues. In nucleotides, the CDR3 is TGCAGCGTTGAACGGCAGGGGCTCAACGAGCAGTACTTC. Its translation: CSVERQGLNEQYF.

This clonotype turned up a few times. The chain has TRBV7-9 and TRBJ2-7; 7 bases match TRBD1. CDR3 length equals 15 residues. Germline V gives CDR1 SEHNR, CDR2 FQNEAQ (reference sequence). V gave up 5 bases and J gave up 3 bases; unmatched junction bases: 10. The CDR3 bases are TGTGCCAGCAGCGCCCGGGACAGCGTCCTCTACGAGCAGTACTTC. Its translation is CASSARDSVLYEQYF.

This clonotype was counted only a few times. CDR3: CASSLGLRKGTRMLAKNIQYF. In nucleotides, the CDR3 is TGTGCCAGCAGTTTAGGCCTAAGAAAGGGGACCCGAATGCTAGCCAAAAACATTCAGTACTTC. The chain carries TRBV28 and TRBJ2-4; the D gene could be TRBD1 or TRBD2 (5 bases each). V gave up 2 bases and J gave up 0 bases, with 26 bases separating them. Germline V gene data show CDR1 as MDHEN and CDR2 as SYDVKM. The CDR3 consists of 21 residues.

V gene TRBV5-5 combines with J gene TRBJ1-1; 7 bases are a match to TRBD1. Germline CDR1 reads SGHKS; CDR2 reads YYEKEE (reference sequence). CDR3 length equals 14 residues. The V gene end was trimmed by 0 bases and the J gene end by 7 bases; junction bases not matched to a gene: 6. CDR3 coding DNA: TGTGCCAGCAGCTTGGATGGGACAGACCTTGAAGCTTTCTTT. Translating it yields CASSLDGTDLEAFF. Looking up the rest from reference TRBV5-5 and TRBJ1-1 gives the full variable domain: DAGVTQSPTHLIKTRGQQVTLRCSPISGHKSVSWYQQVLGQGPQFIFQYYEKEERGRGNFPDRFSARQFPNYSSELNVNALLLGDSALYLCASSLDGTDLEAFFGQGTRLTVV.

This clonotype was seen many times. The chain joins TRBV12-3 or TRBV12-4 to TRBJ1-1; D is ambiguous. The ends were cut back, 7 bases at V and 1 base at J, with 10 bases in the middle. The length of the CDR3 is 13 residues. The DNA of the CDR3 is TGTGCCAGCAAGGCGGCTCCGAACACTGAAGCTTTCTTT. It codes for CASKAAPNTEAFF.

This clonotype has a count of ten or more. The rearrangement uses TRBV28 and TRBJ1-5; perhaps TRBD1 as D (5 bases). The germline V and J ends were trimmed by 3 bases and 5 bases, with 11 bases remaining between them. CDR1 is MDHEN and CDR2 is SYDVKM in the germline V gene. CDR3 length: 14 amino acids. CDR3 in DNA: TGTGCCAGCAGTTTGCCAGGGCAGTATCAGCCCCAGCATTTT. Its protein is CASSLPGQYQPQHF. Variable domain in full (rest from reference TRBV28 and TRBJ1-5): DVKVTQSSRYLVKRTGEKVFLECVQDMDHENMFWYRQDPGLGLRLIYFSYDVKMKEKGDIPEGYSVSREKKERFSLILESASTNQTSMYLCASSLPGQYQPQHFGDGTRLSIL.